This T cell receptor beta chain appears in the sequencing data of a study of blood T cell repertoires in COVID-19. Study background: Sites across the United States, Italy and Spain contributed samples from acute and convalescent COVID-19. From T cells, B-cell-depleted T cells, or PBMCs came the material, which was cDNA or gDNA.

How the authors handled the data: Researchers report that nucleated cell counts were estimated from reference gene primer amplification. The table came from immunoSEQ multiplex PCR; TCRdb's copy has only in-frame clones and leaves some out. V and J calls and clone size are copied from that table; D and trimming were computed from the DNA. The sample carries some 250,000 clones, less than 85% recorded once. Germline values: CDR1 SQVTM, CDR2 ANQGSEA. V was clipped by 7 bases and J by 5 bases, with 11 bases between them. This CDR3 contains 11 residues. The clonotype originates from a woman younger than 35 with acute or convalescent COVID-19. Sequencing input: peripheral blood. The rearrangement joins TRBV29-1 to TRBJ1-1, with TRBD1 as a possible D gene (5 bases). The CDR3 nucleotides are TGCAGCGCCGGGGGGGAAACTGAAGCTTTCTTT. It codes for CSAGGETEAFF.